Sequencing of this T cell receptor beta chain was carried out in a study of naive and memory T cell subsets. V gave up 0 bases and J gave up 0 bases; unmatched junction bases: 7. This CDR3 has 19 residues. Germline CDR1 reads KGHDR; CDR2 reads SFDVKD. The beta constant-region primer was an equimolar mix of two oligonucleotides covering TRBC1 and TRBC2. The ligated cDNA underwent four PCR rounds using SP2 and nested alpha and beta constant-region primers. A 12-nucleotide UMI and the SP2 primer were added to the cDNA 3' end by oligonucleotide ligation. TCRdb re-analysed the UMI-ligation and nested PCR reads in MiXCR, keeping a single row per CDR3 protein. The table shows around 140,000 distinct CDR3 sequences, with 22% occurring only once. Whole-study findings and limits: A clonotype means one alpha or beta sequence, not an alpha/beta pair. Especially in CD8 cells, naive repertoires contained a few larger clonotypes, possibly CD45RA-re-expressing memory cells.

Alpha and beta libraries were amplified separately from the second PCR onward. Overnight CMV lysate stimulation of fresh PBMCs defined donor CMV status by CD4+ IFNgamma. Worth noting for this clonotype: Its matching antigen is unknown.

The TCR was taken from a human donor in good health. Material: naive CD4+ T cells from blood. This rearrangement joins TRBV24-1 to TRBJ2-1; TRBD2 aligns across 10 bases. CDR3 amino acids: CATSDLPSGRLGSYNEQFF. The CDR3, as DNA: TGTGCCACCAGTGATTTGCCTAGCGGGAGATTGGGCTCCTACAATGAGCAGTTCTTC.